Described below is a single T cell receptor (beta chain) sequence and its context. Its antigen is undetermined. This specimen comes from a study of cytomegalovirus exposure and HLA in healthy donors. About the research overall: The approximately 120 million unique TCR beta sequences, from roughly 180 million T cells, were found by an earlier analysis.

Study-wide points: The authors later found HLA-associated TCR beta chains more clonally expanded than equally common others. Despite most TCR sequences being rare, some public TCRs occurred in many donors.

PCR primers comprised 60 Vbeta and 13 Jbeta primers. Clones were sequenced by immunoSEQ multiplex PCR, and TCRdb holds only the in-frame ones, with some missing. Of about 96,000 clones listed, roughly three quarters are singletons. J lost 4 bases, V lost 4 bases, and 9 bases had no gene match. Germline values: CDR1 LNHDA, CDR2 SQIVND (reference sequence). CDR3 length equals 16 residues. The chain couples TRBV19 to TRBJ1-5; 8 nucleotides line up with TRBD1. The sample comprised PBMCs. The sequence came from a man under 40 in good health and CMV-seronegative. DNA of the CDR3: TGTGCCAGTAGTACCCCGACAGGGGTAGGAAATCAGCCCCAGCATTTT. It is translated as CASSTPTGVGNQPQHF.